This TCR beta chain was identified during a study of blood T cells in healthy people across ages. Study conclusions and caveats: When set beside aged donors, long-lived donors presented more naive CD4+ cells and higher diversity.

The use of a sample-barcoded 5' primer and a J-beta primer mix characterized a second PCR of roughly 7 to 12 cycles. TCRdb reanalysed the 5' RACE reads using MiXCR and keeps one entry per CDR3 protein. The sample has approximately 1.5 million distinct CDR3 sequences, roughly 32% seen once. There are a few counts of this clonotype. As yet, its antigen is unknown. In germline, CDR1 is DFQATT, CDR2 SNEGSKA (reference sequence). Trimming pared 4 bases from V and 10 bases from J, leaving 23 bases between. The CDR3 runs 16 residues. The rearrangement links TRBV20-1 to TRBJ1-6, with D perhaps matching TRBD1 (6 bases). The TCR comes from a woman aged 25 to 45 in good health. Specimen: blood. The chain's CDR3 is CSAIDRGRQSVSPLHF. CDR3 in DNA: TGCAGTGCTATAGACCGGGGGCGGCAGTCCGTGTCACCCCTCCACTTT.